Included here is one T cell receptor (beta chain) sequence, with context. The specificity of this receptor is unknown. It has no much larger one-base neighbor in the sample; base qualities were not kept. The CDR3, cysteine through phenylalanine, is 12 amino acids long. Only the CDR3 region is kept as DNA, spanning 36 bases read in frame from base 1. Trimming removed 7 bases from V and 4 bases from J, leaving 9 bases between the germline ends. Taken from the germline V gene (reference sequence), the CDR1 and CDR2 loops are LNHDA and SQIVND. Naive CD4 T cells, defined as CD45RO-negative and CD62L-positive, were isolated from PBMCs by fluorescence-activated cell sorting. About 50 ml of fresh peripheral blood was drawn per donor, and PBMCs were isolated by Ficoll density centrifugation. Sorting was performed on a FACSAria III instrument, with purity above 85% for all samples. The sample belongs to a study of human versus mouse CDR3 diversity and MHC coevolution (dated by TCRdb to about 2017). About the study as a whole: The immunoSEQ assay was reported to detect one in 200,000 T cells and to minimize multiplex PCR amplification bias. Valid reads per sample ranged from about 0.6 x 10^7 to 1.8 x 10^7 across mouse and human samples. Human naive CD4 T cell repertoires were used as a reference for TCR selection on multiple MHC II alleles and were compared with human-TCR-locus transgenic mice carrying single MHC II. The human cohort comprised three healthy volunteer blood donors, one aged 30 to 39, one aged 40 to 50 and one aged 60 to 69 at collection. Results and caveats for the whole study, not just this receptor: On average, more CDR3 deletions and insertions were observed in humans than in mice, indicating greater exonuclease and TdT activity. Repertoire diversity was not regarded as directly comparable between humans and mice because human T cells were selected on several MHC II alleles. The largest TCR beta repertoire according to iCHAO1 estimates belonged to humans, at some 1.6 million clonotypes, a result attributed likely to selection by multiple MHC II molecules. The lowest clonal inequality scores among all compared groups were observed in most of the three human donors.

The QIAGEN blood and tissue kit was used to extract genomic DNA from the sorted cells, and that DNA was then quantified on a NanoDrop 1000. Deep sequencing and quantification of TCR alpha and beta chains were performed on the immunoSEQ platform by multiplex PCR of genomic DNA. Per the original workflow: IMGT gene and region definitions were used for annotation of the TCR sequences. Out-of-frame rearrangements were taken as a proxy for the preselection repertoire and were compared with in-frame clonotypes. The iCHAO1 estimator provided with the immunoSEQ platform was used to estimate repertoire size. Clonal inequality was measured with a Gini index on in-frame amino acid clonotypes, based on the Lorenz curve. Shared clonotypes were counted with the intersect function of the R package tcR, and similarity was scored with the Jaccard index. Frequencies of V, J and V-J usage were subjected to principal component analysis with the R prcomp function, without normalization. TCRdb provides this immuneACCESS table in a form limited to in-frame rearrangements. Some clones are lacking; in checked studies, under half of them reflect an unresolved V gene, and why the rest are absent is not known. V and J calls and clone size follow that table, whereas D and trimming were derived from the DNA. Across this sample there are 60,000 or so clones, with approximately 94% seen only once. About 20% of the sample is in the top ten clones.

The chain is made from TRBV19 and TRBJ2-3; the D gene identity is not certain. The sequence came from a person aged 55 to 69 in good health. The specimen was naive CD4+ T cells from blood. What this sample's cell subset or site label stands for: CD45RO-negative CD62L-positive naive CD4 T cells. For the CDR3, the sequence is CASTQPPDTQYF. The nucleotides are TGTGCCAGTACACAGCCCCCAGATACGCAGTATTTT. The full variable domain, with segments outside the CDR3 supplied by the reference TRBV19 and TRBJ2-3 proteins, appears as DGGITQSPKYLFRKEGQNVTLSCEQNLNHDAMYWYRQDPGQGLRLIYYSQIVNDFQKGDIAEGYSVSREKKESFPLTVTSAQKNPTAFYLCASTQPPDTQYFGPGTRLTVL.